A single T cell receptor beta chain is shown here with its context. The target antigen is unknown. The data belong to a study of T cells in localized non-small cell lung cancer. General observations from the study: Only one tumor region went through sequencing, so heterogeneity may still be there. Adjacent lung had a median roughly 61 of the 100 largest tumor clones.

CDR3 length equals 13 residues. The germline V gene encodes CDR1 MDHEN and CDR2 SYDVKM. V was shortened by 3 bases and J by 10 bases, with 10 bases between the two germline ends. The repertoire was sequenced with immunoSEQ multiplex PCR; TCRdb's copy has only in-frame clones and lacks some. The data show about 43,000 clones, 75% to 95% seen once. This clonotype was obtained from a woman aged 40-69 years with stage II lung adenocarcinoma. The source material was PBMCs, sampled before any cancer treatment. This sequence joins TRBV28 and TRBJ1-6; the D is unclear. The CDR3 DNA sequence: TGTGCCAGCAGTTTTGGGGTAGGGTCACCCCTCCACTTT. This encodes CASSFGVGSPLHF.